This T cell receptor (beta chain) stems from a study of patients and donors after allogeneic stem cell transplantation. CDR3 length: 15 residues. CDR1 is ENHRY, CDR2 SYGVKD, per germline. The V and J ends lost 4 bases and 7 bases respectively, with 17 bases between them. A few counts support this clonotype. TCRdb reanalysed the RT-PCR reads using MiXCR and keeps one entry per CDR3 protein. The profile covers a few hundred thousand distinct CDR3 sequences, with roughly 15% appearing a single time and 11% taken by the ten largest. Material: blood, either unsorted or a sorted T cell fraction (not recorded which). The J gene is TRBJ2-1, the V gene TRBV10-3; D gene uncertain. The sequence was collected from a human donor who was either an allogeneic HSCT recipient or a stem cell or donor lymphocyte infusion donor (not recorded which). It is not recorded whose cells these are; they may come from a transplant donor. The DNA of the CDR3 is TGTGCCATCAGTGGGTCTAGATTGTTGTCAAATGAGCAGTTCTTC. This codes for CAISGSRLLSNEQFF.